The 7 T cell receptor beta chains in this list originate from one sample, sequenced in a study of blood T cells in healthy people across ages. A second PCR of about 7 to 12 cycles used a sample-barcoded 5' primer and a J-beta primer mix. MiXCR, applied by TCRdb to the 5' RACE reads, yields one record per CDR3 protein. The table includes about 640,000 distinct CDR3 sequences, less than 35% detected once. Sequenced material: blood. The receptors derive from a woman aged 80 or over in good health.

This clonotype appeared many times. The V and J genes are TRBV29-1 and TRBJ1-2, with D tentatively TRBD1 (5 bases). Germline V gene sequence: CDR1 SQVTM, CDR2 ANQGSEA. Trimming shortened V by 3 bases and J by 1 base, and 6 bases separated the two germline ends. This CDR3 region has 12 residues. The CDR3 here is CSVEGLNYGYTF. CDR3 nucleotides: TGCAGCGTTGAGGGGCTTAACTATGGCTACACCTTC.

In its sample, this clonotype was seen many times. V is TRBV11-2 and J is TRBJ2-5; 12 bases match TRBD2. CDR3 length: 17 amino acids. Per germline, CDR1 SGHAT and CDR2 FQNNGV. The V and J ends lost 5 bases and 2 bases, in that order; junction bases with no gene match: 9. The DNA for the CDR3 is TGTGCCAGCAGCATATGGACTAGCGGGGTTACTCAAGAGACCCAGTACTTC. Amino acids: CASSIWTSGVTQETQYF.

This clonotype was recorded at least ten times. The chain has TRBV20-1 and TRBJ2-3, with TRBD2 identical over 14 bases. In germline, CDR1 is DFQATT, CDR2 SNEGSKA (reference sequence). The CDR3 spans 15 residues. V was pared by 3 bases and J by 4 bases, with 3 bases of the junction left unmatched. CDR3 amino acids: CSASGLAGGADTQYF. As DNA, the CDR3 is TGCAGTGCTAGCGGACTAGCGGGGGGCGCAGATACGCAGTATTTT.

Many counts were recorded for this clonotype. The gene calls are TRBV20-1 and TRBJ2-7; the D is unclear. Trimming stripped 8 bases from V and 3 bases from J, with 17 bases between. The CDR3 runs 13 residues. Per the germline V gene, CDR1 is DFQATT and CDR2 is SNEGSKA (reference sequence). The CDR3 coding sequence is TGCAGTCGCCCGGGCCCATGGGGCTACGAGCAGTACTTC. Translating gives CSRPGPWGYEQYF.

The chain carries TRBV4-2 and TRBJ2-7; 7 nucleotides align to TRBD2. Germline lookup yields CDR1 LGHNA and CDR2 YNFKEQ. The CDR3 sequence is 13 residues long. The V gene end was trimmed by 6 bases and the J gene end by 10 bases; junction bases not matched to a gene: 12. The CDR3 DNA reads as TGTGCCAGCAGTTCCTCACCGAGACTAGCCCAGTACTTC. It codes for CASSSSPRLAQYF.

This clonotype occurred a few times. CDR3 sequence: CASRDSTGGEKLFF. The CDR3 coding sequence is TGTGCCAGCAGGGATTCGACAGGTGGTGAAAAACTGTTTTTT. V is TRBV12-3 or TRBV12-4 and J is TRBJ1-4, with D tentatively TRBD1 (6 bases). There are 14 residues in the CDR3. Trimming took off 6 bases at V and 7 bases at J, with 15 bases between the two ends.

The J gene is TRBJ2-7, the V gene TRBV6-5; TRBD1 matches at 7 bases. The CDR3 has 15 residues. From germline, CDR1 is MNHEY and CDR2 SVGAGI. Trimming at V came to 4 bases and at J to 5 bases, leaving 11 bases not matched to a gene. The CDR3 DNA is TGTGCCAGCAGTTTAAACCGACAGGGAAGGCACGAGCAGTACTTC. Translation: CASSLNRQGRHEQYF.